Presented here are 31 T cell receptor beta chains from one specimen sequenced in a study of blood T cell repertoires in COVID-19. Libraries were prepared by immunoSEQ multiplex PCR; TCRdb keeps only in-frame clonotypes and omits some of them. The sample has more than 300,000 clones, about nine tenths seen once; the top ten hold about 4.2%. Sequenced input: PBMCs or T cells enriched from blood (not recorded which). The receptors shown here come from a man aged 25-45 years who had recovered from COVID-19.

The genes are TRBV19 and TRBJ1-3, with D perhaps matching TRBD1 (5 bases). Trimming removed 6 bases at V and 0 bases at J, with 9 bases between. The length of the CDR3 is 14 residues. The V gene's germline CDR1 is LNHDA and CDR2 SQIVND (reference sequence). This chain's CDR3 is CASSRADSGNTIYF. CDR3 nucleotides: TGTGCCAGTAGCAGGGCAGACTCTGGAAACACCATATATTTT.

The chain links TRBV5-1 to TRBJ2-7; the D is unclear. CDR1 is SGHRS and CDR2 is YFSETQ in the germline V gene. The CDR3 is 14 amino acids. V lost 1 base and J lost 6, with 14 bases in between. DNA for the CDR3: TGCGCCAGCAGCTTGACCCACGACGGGTCCGAGCAGTACTTC. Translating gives CASSLTHDGSEQYF.

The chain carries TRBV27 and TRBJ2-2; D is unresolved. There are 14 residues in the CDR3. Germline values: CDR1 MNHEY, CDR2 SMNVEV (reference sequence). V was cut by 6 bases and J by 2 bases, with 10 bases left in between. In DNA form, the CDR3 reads TGTGCCAGCAGCCCCCTAGACAACACCGGGGAGCTGTTTTTT. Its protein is CASSPLDNTGELFF.

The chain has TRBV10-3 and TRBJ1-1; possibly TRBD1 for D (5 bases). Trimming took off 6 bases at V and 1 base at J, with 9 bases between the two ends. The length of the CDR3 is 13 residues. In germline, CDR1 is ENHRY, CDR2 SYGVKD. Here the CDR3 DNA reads TGTGCCATCAGGATACAGGCGAACACTGAAGCTTTCTTT. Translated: CAIRIQANTEAFF.

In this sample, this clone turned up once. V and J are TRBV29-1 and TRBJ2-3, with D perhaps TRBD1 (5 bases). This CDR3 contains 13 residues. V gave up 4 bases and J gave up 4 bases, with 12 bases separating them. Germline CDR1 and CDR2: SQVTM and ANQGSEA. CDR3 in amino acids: CSVAGARSDTQYF. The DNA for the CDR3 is TGCAGCGTTGCTGGGGCCCGTTCAGATACGCAGTATTTT.

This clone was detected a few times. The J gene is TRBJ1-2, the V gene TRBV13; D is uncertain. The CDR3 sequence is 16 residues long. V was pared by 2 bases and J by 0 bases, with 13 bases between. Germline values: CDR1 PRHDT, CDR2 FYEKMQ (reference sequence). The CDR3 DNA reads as TGTGCCAGCAGCTTACTACGGGGTAGGGCTAACTATGGCTACACCTTC. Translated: CASSLLRGRANYGYTF.

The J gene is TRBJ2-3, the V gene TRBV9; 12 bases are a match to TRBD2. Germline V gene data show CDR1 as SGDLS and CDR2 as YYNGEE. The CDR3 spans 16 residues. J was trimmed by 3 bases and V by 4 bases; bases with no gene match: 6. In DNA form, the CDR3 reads TGTGCCAGCAGCACTTGGACTAGCGGGGATACAGATACGCAGTATTTT. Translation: CASSTWTSGDTDTQYF.

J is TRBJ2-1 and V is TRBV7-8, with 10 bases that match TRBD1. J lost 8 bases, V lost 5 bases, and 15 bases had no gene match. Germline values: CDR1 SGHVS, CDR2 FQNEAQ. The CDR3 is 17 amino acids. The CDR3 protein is CASSLGGGTGDLDEQFF. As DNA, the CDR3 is TGTGCCAGCAGCCTAGGCGGTGGGACAGGGGATTTGGATGAGCAGTTCTTC.

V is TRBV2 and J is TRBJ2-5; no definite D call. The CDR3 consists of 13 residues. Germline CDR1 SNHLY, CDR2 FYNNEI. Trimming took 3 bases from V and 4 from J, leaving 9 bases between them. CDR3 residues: CASSDSELETQYF. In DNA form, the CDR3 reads TGTGCCAGCAGTGATTCGGAGTTAGAGACCCAGTACTTC. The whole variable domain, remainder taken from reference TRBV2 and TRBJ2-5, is EPEVTQTPSHQVTQMGQEVILRCVPISNHLYFYWYRQILGQKVEFLVSFYNNEISEKSEIFDDQFSVERPDGSNFTLKIRSTKLEDSAMYFCASSDSELETQYFGPGTRLLVL.

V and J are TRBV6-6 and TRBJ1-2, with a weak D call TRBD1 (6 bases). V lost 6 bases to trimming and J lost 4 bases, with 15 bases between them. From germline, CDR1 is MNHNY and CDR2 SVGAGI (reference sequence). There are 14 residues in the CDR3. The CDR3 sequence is CASRAAGGPYGYTF. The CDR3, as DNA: TGTGCCAGCAGGGCGGCGGGGGGGCCCTATGGCTACACCTTC.

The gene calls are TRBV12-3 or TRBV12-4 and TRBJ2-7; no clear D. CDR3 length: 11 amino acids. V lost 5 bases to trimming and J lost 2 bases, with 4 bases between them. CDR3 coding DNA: TGTGCCAGCAGTGCGACCTACGAGCAGTACTTC. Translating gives CASSATYEQYF.

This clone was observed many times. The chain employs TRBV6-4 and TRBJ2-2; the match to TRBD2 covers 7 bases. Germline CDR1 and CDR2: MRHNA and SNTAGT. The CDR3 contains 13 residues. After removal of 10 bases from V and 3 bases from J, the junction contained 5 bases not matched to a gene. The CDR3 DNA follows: TGTGCCACCGCTAGCGGAGACACCGGGGAGCTGTTTTTT. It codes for CATASGDTGELFF.

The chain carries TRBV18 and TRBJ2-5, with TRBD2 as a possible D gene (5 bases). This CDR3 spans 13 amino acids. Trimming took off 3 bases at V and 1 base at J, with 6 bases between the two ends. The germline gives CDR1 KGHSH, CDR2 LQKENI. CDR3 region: CASSPTIQETQYF. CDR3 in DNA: TGTGCCAGCTCACCGACTATCCAAGAGACCCAGTACTTC.

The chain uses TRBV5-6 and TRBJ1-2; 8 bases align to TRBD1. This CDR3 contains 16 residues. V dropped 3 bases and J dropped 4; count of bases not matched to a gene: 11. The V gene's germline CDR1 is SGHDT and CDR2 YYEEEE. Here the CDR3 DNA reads TGTGCCAGCAGCTCGCTTCGGACAGGGCTCGCCTATGGCTACACCTTC. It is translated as CASSSLRTGLAYGYTF.

CDR3 protein: CATSDPTPGTQYF. CDR3 sequence (DNA): TGTGCCACCAGTGATCCCACCCCGGGGACCCAGTACTTC. This sequence joins TRBV24-1 and TRBJ2-5; D remains ambiguous. CDR3 length equals 13 residues. V lost 3 bases and J lost 7, with 11 bases in between. Germline-derived CDR1 and CDR2 are KGHDR and SFDVKD.

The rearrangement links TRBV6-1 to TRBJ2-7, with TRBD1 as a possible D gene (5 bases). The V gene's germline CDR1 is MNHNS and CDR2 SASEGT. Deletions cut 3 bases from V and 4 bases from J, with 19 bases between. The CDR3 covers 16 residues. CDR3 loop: CASSESAFGREYEQYF. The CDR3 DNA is TGTGCCAGCAGTGAGAGTGCTTTCGGCAGGGAATACGAGCAGTACTTC.

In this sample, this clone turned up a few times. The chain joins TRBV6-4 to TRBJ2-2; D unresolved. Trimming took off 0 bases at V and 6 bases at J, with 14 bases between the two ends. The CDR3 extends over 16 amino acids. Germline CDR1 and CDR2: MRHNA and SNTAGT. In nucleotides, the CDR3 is TGTGCCAGCAGTGACTCGCCCTTGACGGAGTCCGGGGAGCTGTTTTTT. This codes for CASSDSPLTESGELFF.

The CDR3 is CASSRGTGKVLYEQYF. The CDR3 DNA is TGTGCCAGCAGCCGAGGGACAGGGAAGGTTCTCTACGAGCAGTACTTC. The chain couples TRBV5-4 to TRBJ2-7; 9 nucleotides match TRBD1. Germline CDR1 and CDR2: SGHNT and YYREEE (reference sequence). Trimming took 4 bases from V and 3 from J; bases not matched to a gene: 11. The CDR3 extends over 16 amino acids.

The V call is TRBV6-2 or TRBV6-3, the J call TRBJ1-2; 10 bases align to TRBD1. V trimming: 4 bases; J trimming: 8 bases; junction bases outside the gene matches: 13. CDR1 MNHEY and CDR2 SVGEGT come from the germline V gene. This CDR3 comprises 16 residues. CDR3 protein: CASSFPGQGPGGGYTF. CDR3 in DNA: TGTGCCAGCAGTTTCCCGGGACAGGGGCCCGGAGGAGGCTACACCTTC.

The CDR3 sequence: CASSTATHTAGETQYF. In DNA form, the CDR3 reads TGTGCCAGCTCAACGGCGACACACACCGCGGGGGAGACCCAGTACTTC. The rearrangement links TRBV18 to TRBJ2-5, with a tentative D call TRBD2 (6 bases). Germline lookup yields CDR1 KGHSH and CDR2 LQKENI. With 5 bases removed from V and 5 bases from J, the gap between germline ends came to 21 bases. The CDR3 consists of 16 residues.

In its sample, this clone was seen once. CDR3 nucleotide sequence: TGCGCCAGCAGCTTGACAACTACCCAAGAGACCCAGTACTTC. Its translation is CASSLTTTQETQYF. The V gene is TRBV5-1, the J gene TRBJ2-5; D remains ambiguous. Trimming took 1 base from V and 1 from J, leaving 8 bases between them. Germline values: CDR1 SGHRS, CDR2 YFSETQ. The CDR3 has 14 amino acids.

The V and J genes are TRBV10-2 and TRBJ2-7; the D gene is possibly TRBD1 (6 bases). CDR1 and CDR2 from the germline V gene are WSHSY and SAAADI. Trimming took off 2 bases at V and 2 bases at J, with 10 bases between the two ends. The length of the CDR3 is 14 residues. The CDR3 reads CASSEETGTYEQYF. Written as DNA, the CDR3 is TGCGCCAGCAGTGAGGAGACAGGCACCTACGAGCAGTACTTC.

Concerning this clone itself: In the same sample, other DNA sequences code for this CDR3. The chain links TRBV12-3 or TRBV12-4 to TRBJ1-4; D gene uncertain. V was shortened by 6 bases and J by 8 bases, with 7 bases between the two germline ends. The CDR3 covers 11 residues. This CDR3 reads CASSPGEKLFF. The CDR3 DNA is TGTGCCAGCAGCCCCGGGGAAAAACTGTTTTTT.

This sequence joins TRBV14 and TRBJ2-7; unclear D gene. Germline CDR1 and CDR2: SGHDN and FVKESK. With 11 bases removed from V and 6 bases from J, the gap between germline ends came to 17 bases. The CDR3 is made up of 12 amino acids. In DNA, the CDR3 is TGTGCCTGGCCCAGACCCAGGCCCGAGCAGTACTTC. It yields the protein CAWPRPRPEQYF.

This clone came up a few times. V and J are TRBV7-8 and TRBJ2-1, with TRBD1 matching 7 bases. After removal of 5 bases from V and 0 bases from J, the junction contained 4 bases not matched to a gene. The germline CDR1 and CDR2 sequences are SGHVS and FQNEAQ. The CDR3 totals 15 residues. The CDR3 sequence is CASSLDRISYNEQFF. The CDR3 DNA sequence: TGTGCCAGCAGCCTGGACAGGATCTCCTACAATGAGCAGTTCTTC.

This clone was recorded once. As DNA, the CDR3 is TGTGCCAGCAGCTTATCCCAGGGAAATCAAGAGACCCAGTACTTC. The encoded protein is CASSLSQGNQETQYF. The chain uses TRBV7-9 and TRBJ2-5, with D perhaps TRBD1 (5 bases). Germline V gene lookup returns CDR1 SEHNR and CDR2 FQNEAQ (reference sequence). The V gene lost 2 bases and the J gene lost 2 bases, with 12 bases spanning the gap. The CDR3 sequence is 15 residues long.

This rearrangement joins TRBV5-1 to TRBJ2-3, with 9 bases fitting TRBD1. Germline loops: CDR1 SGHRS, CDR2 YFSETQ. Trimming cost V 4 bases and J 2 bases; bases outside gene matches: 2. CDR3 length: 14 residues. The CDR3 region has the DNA TGCGCCAGCAGCCGGGACAGGGCCACAGATACGCAGTATTTT. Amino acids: CASSRDRATDTQYF.

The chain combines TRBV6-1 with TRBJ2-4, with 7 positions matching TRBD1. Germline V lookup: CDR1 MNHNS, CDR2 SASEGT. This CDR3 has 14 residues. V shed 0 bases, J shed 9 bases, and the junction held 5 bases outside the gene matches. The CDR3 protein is CASSEAGGRSIQYF. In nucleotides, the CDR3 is TGTGCCAGCAGTGAAGCAGGGGGCCGGAGCATTCAGTACTTC.

DNA for the CDR3: TGTGCCAGCAGTAAACAGGGGGCAGCTTTCTTT. Translating gives CASSKQGAAFF. The J gene is TRBJ1-1, the V gene TRBV6-5, with TRBD1 matching 9 bases. J was trimmed by 10 bases and V by 5 bases; bases with no gene match: 2. Looked up from germline, CDR1 is MNHEY and CDR2 is SVGAGI. This CDR3 has 11 residues.

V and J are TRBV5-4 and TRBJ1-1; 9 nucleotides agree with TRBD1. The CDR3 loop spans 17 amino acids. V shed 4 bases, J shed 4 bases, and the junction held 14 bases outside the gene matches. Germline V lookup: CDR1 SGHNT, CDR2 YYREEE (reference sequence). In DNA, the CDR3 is TGTGCCAGCAGCACCAGGACAGGGGCGGGGGTGGGCACTGAAGCTTTCTTT. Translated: CASSTRTGAGVGTEAFF. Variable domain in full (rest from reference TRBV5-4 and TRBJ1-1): ETGVTQSPTHLIKTRGQQVTLRCSSQSGHNTVSWYQQALGQGPQFIFQYYREEENGRGNFPPRFSGLQFPNYSSELNVNALELDDSALYLCASSTRTGAGVGTEAFFGQGTRLTVV.

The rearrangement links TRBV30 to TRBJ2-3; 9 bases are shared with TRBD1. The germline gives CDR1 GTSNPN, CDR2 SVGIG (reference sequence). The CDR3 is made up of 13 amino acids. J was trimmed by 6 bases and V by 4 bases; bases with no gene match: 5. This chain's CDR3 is CAWTDRGMDTQYF. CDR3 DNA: TGTGCCTGGACCGACAGGGGGATGGATACGCAGTATTTT. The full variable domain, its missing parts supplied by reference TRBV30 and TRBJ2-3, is SQTIHQWPATLVQPVGSPLSLECTVEGTSNPNLYWYRQAAGRGLQLLFYSVGIGQISSEVPQNLSASRPQDRQFILSSKKLLLSDSGFYLCAWTDRGMDTQYFGPGTRLTVL.